The TCR beta chain under discussion was sequenced for a study of cytomegalovirus exposure and HLA in healthy donors. Overall study context: Of all 400 or so donors who were genotyped, roughly 81% belonged to the Caucasian-associated ancestry cluster.

Researchers ran the PCR with 60 Vbeta and 13 Jbeta primers. In the original analysis: A later analysis tallied 75 million to 80 million unique TCR beta chains, around 9.9 million of them shared. Repertoires were generated with immunoSEQ multiplex PCR, while TCRdb's copy carries only in-frame clones and drops some. V and J calls and clone size are as listed in that table; D and trimming were resolved from the DNA. The sample consists of some 200,000 clones, approximately 85% of them appearing once. In germline, CDR1 is SGHVS, CDR2 FNYEAQ. The V and J ends lost 4 bases and 7 bases, in that order; junction bases with no gene match: 13. The CDR3 totals 16 residues.

This sequence was found in a girl aged 10 to 17 in good health and CMV-seropositive. The chain uses TRBV7-6 and TRBJ2-3; TRBD2 matches 8 bases. The sample consisted of PBMCs. This CDR3 reads CASSSPRGGGWNTQYF. The CDR3 nucleotides are TGTGCCAGCAGCTCACCTAGAGGCGGGGGGTGGAATACGCAGTATTTT.